This TCR beta chain was identified in a study of blood T cell repertoires in COVID-19. Study background: Researchers got acute and convalescent COVID-19 samples from the United States, Italy and Spain. From T cells, B-cell-depleted T cells, or PBMCs came the material, which was cDNA or gDNA.

This CDR3 comprises 15 residues. Trimming stripped 6 bases from V and 2 bases from J, with 11 bases between. Germline V gene sequence: CDR1 MDHEN, CDR2 SYDVKM. As processed by the authors: Amplification of reference gene primers was used by the study to estimate nucleated cell counts. The assay was immunoSEQ multiplex PCR, and TCRdb's table has in-frame clones only and misses some. V, J and clone size reflect that table, while D and trimming were determined from the DNA. The repertoire holds around 160,000 clones, with around 80% as singletons. This TCR derives from a woman at least 80 years old with acute or convalescent COVID-19. The chain links TRBV28 to TRBJ2-6, with a weak D call TRBD1 (6 bases). Sequences were obtained from peripheral blood. CDR3 bases: TGTGCCAGCAGGCCCAGGGGTACTGGGGCCAACGTCCTGACTTTC. Its protein product is CASRPRGTGANVLTF.